This entry lists 20 T cell receptor beta chains sequenced from one sample in a study of CD8 T cells in Susac syndrome. The RNA input was about 0.5 to 1 ug, and it was reverse transcribed with random hexamers. TCRdb independently ran MiXCR on the immunoSEQ multiplex PCR reads; one entry per CDR3 protein. The data contain 180,000 or so distinct CDR3 sequences, about 95% of them seen just once; the ten biggest clones take up less than 0.12%. The sequencing sample was made of CD4+ T cells from PBMCs. Source of these receptors: a human donor in good health.

The chain's CDR3 is CSVEAITREEGYTF. CDR3 coding DNA: TGCAGCGTTGAAGCCATCACCAGGGAGGAGGGCTACACCTTC. The rearrangement joins TRBV29-1 to TRBJ1-2; the D gene is possibly TRBD1 (5 bases). The V gene's germline CDR1 is SQVTM and CDR2 ANQGSEA. The CDR3 length is 14 residues. V lost 1 base to trimming and J lost 8 bases, with 17 bases between them.

The rearrangement links TRBV5-1 to TRBJ2-1; 11 bases match TRBD2. The CDR3 has 17 residues. Germline V CDR1 and CDR2: SGHRS, YFSETQ. Trimming cost V 3 bases and J 5 bases; bases outside gene matches: 10. DNA for the CDR3: TGCGCCAGCAGCTGGGGCCCGGGACTAGCGGAAAACAATGAGCAGTTCTTC. This codes for CASSWGPGLAENNEQFF.

The chain links TRBV7-2 to TRBJ1-1; no clear D gene. Trimming left V 2 bases short and J 7 bases short, with 11 bases between. This CDR3 has 13 residues. Germline-derived CDR1 and CDR2 are SGHTA and FQGNSA. The CDR3 here is CASSLMGGFEAFF. The CDR3 DNA is TGTGCCAGCAGCTTAATGGGAGGATTTGAAGCTTTCTTT.

The genes are TRBV9 and TRBJ2-6; TRBD2 agrees at 12 bases. The V and J ends lost 2 bases and 3 bases, in that order; junction bases with no gene match: 6. Germline V CDR1 and CDR2: SGDLS, YYNGEE. CDR3 length: 18 amino acids. CDR3 DNA sequence: TGTGCCAGCAGCGTTCGACTAGCGGGAGAACGTGGGGCCAACGTCCTGACTTTC. This encodes CASSVRLAGERGANVLTF.

The chain has TRBV6-6 and TRBJ1-1, with D hard to call. V shed 6 bases and J shed 11 bases, with 19 bases lying between them. The CDR3 length is 13 residues. The germline gives CDR1 MNHNY, CDR2 SVGAGI (reference sequence). Here the CDR3 reads CASSQAMALWAFF. CDR3 DNA sequence: TGTGCCAGCAGCCAGGCCATGGCCCTATGGGCTTTCTTT.

This chain uses TRBV9 with TRBJ2-3; weak D call: TRBD2 (5 bases). In germline, CDR1 is SGDLS, CDR2 YYNGEE. CDR3 length equals 15 residues. V dropped 0 bases and J dropped 4 bases, with 12 bases sitting between them. The CDR3, as DNA: TGTGCCAGCAGCGTAGCTTCAAGCGGCCCAGATACGCAGTATTTT. Translating gives CASSVASSGPDTQYF. The full variable domain, completed using reference TRBV9 and TRBJ2-3, is DSGVTQTPKHLITATGQRVTLRCSPRSGDLSVYWYQQSLDQGLQFLIQYYNGEERAKGNILERFSAQQFPDLHSELNLSSLELGDSALYFCASSVASSGPDTQYFGPGTRLTVL.

The V and J genes are TRBV4-3 and TRBJ1-2; possibly TRBD1 for D (6 bases). CDR1 is LGHNA and CDR2 is YSLEER in the germline V gene. The V end lost 4 bases, the J end lost 3 bases, and 12 bases lay between the germline ends. The CDR3 is 14 amino acids. CDR3 nucleotide sequence: TGCGCCAGCAGCCGAGGGGGAAATGACTATGGCTACACCTTC. Translating gives CASSRGGNDYGYTF.

The rearrangement joins TRBV29-1 to TRBJ1-3; D unresolved. V lost 4 bases and J 2 bases, leaving 12 bases between the germline ends. The length of the CDR3 is 14 residues. The V gene's germline CDR1 is SQVTM and CDR2 ANQGSEA. The CDR3 is CSVGEHGTGNTIYF. The CDR3 DNA reads TGCAGCGTTGGGGAACACGGGACTGGAAACACCATATATTTT.

This rearrangement joins TRBV20-1 to TRBJ1-5, with unresolved D. The V gene lost 7 bases and the J gene lost 0 bases, with 7 bases spanning the gap. The germline V gene encodes CDR1 DFQATT and CDR2 SNEGSKA (reference sequence). There are 12 residues in the CDR3. The CDR3 DNA reads as TGCAGTGGTAGTGATAGCAATCAGCCCCAGCATTTT. This encodes CSGSDSNQPQHF.

The chain carries TRBV7-9 and TRBJ2-1; 7 positions agree with TRBD2. The CDR3 has 13 amino acids. In germline, CDR1 is SEHNR, CDR2 FQNEAQ (reference sequence). With 3 bases clipped from V and 7 bases from J, the junction kept 3 bases outside the gene matches. In DNA, the CDR3 is TGTGCCAGCAGCTTGGCGGGGGTGAATGAGCAGTTCTTC. Encoded protein: CASSLAGVNEQFF.

The rearrangement links TRBV7-2 to TRBJ2-6; 7 nucleotides match TRBD1. Germline lookup yields CDR1 SGHTA and CDR2 FQGNSA. With 3 bases clipped from V and 0 bases from J, the junction kept 8 bases outside the gene matches. This CDR3 spans 18 amino acids. The CDR3 DNA is TGTGCCAGCAGCTTTGGGCGCAACAGGGGCTCTGGGGCCAACGTCCTGACTTTC. Its translation: CASSFGRNRGSGANVLTF. Full variable domain (outside the CDR3, taken from reference TRBV7-2 and TRBJ2-6): GAGVSQSPSNKVTEKGKDVELRCDPISGHTALYWYRQSLGQGLEFLIYFQGNSAPDKSGLPSDRFSAERTGGSVSTLTIQRTQQEDSAVYLCASSFGRNRGSGANVLTFGAGSRLTVL.

The chain has TRBV20-1 and TRBJ2-3; possibly TRBD2 for D (5 bases). The V gene's germline CDR1 is DFQATT and CDR2 SNEGSKA (reference sequence). The ends were cut back, 2 bases at V and 2 bases at J, with 11 bases in the middle. CDR3 length: 14 amino acids. In DNA form, the CDR3 reads TGCAGTGCTAGATTACTAGGCAACACAGATACGCAGTATTTT. Translating gives CSARLLGNTDTQYF.

The chain has TRBV24-1 and TRBJ2-1, with 14 bases that match TRBD2. Trimming at V came to 10 bases and at J to 8 bases, leaving 3 bases not matched to a gene. The germline V gene encodes CDR1 KGHDR and CDR2 SFDVKD. This CDR3 comprises 13 residues. This CDR3 reads CATGLAGADEQFF. The CDR3 DNA is TGTGCCACGGGACTAGCGGGAGCGGATGAGCAGTTCTTC.

V gene TRBV11-2 combines with J gene TRBJ2-3; 7 bases are a match to TRBD1. V gave up 5 bases and J gave up 6 bases; unmatched junction bases: 5. This CDR3 region has 13 residues. The germline gives CDR1 SGHAT, CDR2 FQNNGV. Here the CDR3 reads CASSRGLRDTQYF. The CDR3, as DNA: TGTGCCAGCAGCAGGGGGCTCAGGGATACGCAGTATTTT.

The chain links TRBV28 to TRBJ2-3; TRBD2 matches at 7 bases. This CDR3 is built from 14 residues. CDR1 and CDR2 (germline): MDHEN, SYDVKM. J gave up 2 bases and V 11 bases, and 10 bases lay outside the gene matches. Here the CDR3 DNA reads TGTGCCTCCTATCCTAGCGGCCTCACAGATACGCAGTATTTT. Amino acids: CASYPSGLTDTQYF.

The V gene is TRBV12-3 or TRBV12-4, the J gene TRBJ2-2; no definite D call. This CDR3 comprises 14 residues. V lost 6 bases and J 5 bases, leaving 13 bases between the germline ends. The CDR3 sequence is CASRYILETGELFF. For the CDR3, the DNA is TGTGCCAGCAGATACATTCTAGAAACCGGGGAGCTGTTTTTT.

The chain recombines TRBV11-2 with TRBJ2-3; D ambiguous. The V end was cut by 4 bases, the J end by 7 bases, with 9 bases between. From germline, CDR1 is SGHAT and CDR2 FQNNGV. There are 12 residues in the CDR3. In DNA form, the CDR3 reads TGTGCCAGCAGCTCAGACTGGTATACGCAGTATTTT. It codes for CASSSDWYTQYF. Combining the CDR3 with reference TRBV11-2 and TRBJ2-3 gives the whole variable domain EAGVAQSPRYKIIEKRQSVAFWCNPISGHATLYWYQQILGQGPKLLIQFQNNGVVDDSQLPKDRFSAERLKGVDSTLKIQPAKLEDSAVYLCASSSDWYTQYFGPGTRLTVL.

This chain links TRBV2 with TRBJ2-1; D is unclear. CDR1 is SNHLY, CDR2 FYNNEI, per germline. The CDR3 is 14 amino acids. V was cut by 4 bases and J by 0 bases, with 7 bases left in between. The CDR3 loop reads CASSVESSYNEQFF. CDR3 nucleotide sequence: TGTGCCAGCAGTGTGGAGAGCTCCTACAATGAGCAGTTCTTC.

This chain uses TRBV15 with TRBJ1-5; D is possibly TRBD1 (6 bases). Trimming left V 3 bases short and J 4 bases short, with 13 bases between. Per the germline V gene, CDR1 is LNHNV and CDR2 is YYDKDF (reference sequence). The CDR3 contains 15 residues. DNA of the CDR3: TGTGCCACCAGCAGCCAACAGGGTGAGAATCAGCCCCAGCATTTT. It encodes CATSSQQGENQPQHF.

This chain uses TRBV25-1 with TRBJ2-1, with no clear D. Trimming took 4 bases from V and 9 from J, leaving 16 bases between them. This CDR3 region has 14 residues. CDR1 MGHDK and CDR2 SYGVNS come from the germline V gene. DNA for the CDR3: TGTGCCAGCAGTGTCGCTACATCGAAAACTGAGCAGTTCTTC. Translated: CASSVATSKTEQFF.